This T cell receptor beta chain was obtained from a study of shared clonotypes between healthy human individuals (dated by TCRdb to between 2020 and 2021). Regarding the research as a whole: The cohort comprised two women and three men aged 18 to 49 years. For each donor, three plates each were used for CD4 naive and CD4 memory, two plates were used for CD8 naive, and one plate was used for CD8 memory. To estimate repertoire size and how much clonotypes are shared between individuals, the study performed deep sequencing of blood TCR repertoires from about five healthy adults. Different laboratories and diverse techniques were used to prepare libraries and sequence TCR repertoires, to increase sequencing depth and limit assay-specific biases. Each donor's leukapheresis produced roughly between about 0.8 and 10 billion PBMCs. Overall results and qualifications from the work: Higher generation probabilities were observed for clonotypes shared by all four sorted-subset donors than for non-shared clonotypes. Pairwise subsampling led to the expectation that sequencing depth would affect the degree of clonotype sharing among donors. Across a handful of donors, approximately 4.9% of naive CD4, around 3.3% of naive CD8, under 2.5% of memory CD4, and roughly 0.4% of memory CD8 clonotypes were shared. Naive subsets generally had larger estimated clonotype richness than memory subsets. Incomplete sequencing was indicated by rarefaction of sorted-subset datasets, despite the large sequencing depth. The small number of donors limited the genetic and exposure-history diversity represented. Only blood was sampled, and tissue TCR repertoires likely differ from those in blood.

Healthy HIV-negative adults with no recently reported acute infections or vaccinations were included as donors. Every donor was a Caucasian adult residing in Nashville, Tennessee, USA. CD4+ T cells were enriched by magnetic negative selection; naive cells were then positively selected on CD45RA, and the negative fraction formed the memory subset. After blood collection by leukapheresis, PBMCs were isolated using Ficoll-Histopaque density gradient centrifugation and then cryopreserved in the vapor phase of liquid nitrogen. Analytical flow cytometry was used to check the purity and quantity of each magnetically sorted T cell population. Genomic DNA was isolated from each sorted fraction and quantified by UV absorbance on a Nanodrop 2000c. TCR CDR3 regions were amplified from genomic DNA by multiplex PCR using the deep immunoSEQ assay. For each cell subset, the extracted genomic DNA was distributed evenly across all wells of several immunoSEQ 96-well plates, and each plate served as one replicate. For sorted subsets, 200 to 250 ng of genomic DNA, equivalent to some 30,000 T cell genomes, went into each replicate PCR. The purified libraries were quantified using a Qubit 3.0 fluorometer, sized with a Bioanalyzer 2100, and then quantified again using the KAPA Library Quantification kit. Each immunoSEQ 96-well plate was sequenced on its own single-read 150-cycle Illumina NextSeq 550 flow cell. The original methods were these. Because only junctional sequences without quality scores were contained in the immunoSEQ output, filtering matching that applied to full-length reads could not be performed. Sequences were annotated with PyIR, a Python wrapper for IgBLAST v1.9, and V/J genes and CDR3 were assigned using IMGT germline references. Reads were filtered out if the reads had weak V/J assignments (E-value above 1e-6), no CDR3, stop codons, out-of-frame junctions, or ambiguous translated residues. V3J clonotypes were defined as sequences sharing the same inferred V gene, J gene, and CDR3 amino acid sequence. Percentage overlap between repertoires was computed as shared unique clonotypes divided by the size of the smaller repertoire. Three approaches were used to assess repertoire richness: RTK rarefaction, the Chao1 estimator, and Recon v2.1 estimates of unobserved clonotypes. For all TCRbeta clonotypes obtained by the gDNA method from several donors, generation probabilities were computed with OLGA. TCRdb retrieved this table from immuneACCESS and kept in-frame rearrangements only. Not all clones are present; in checked studies, unresolved V genes account for under half, and no reason is known for the remainder. From that table come the V and J calls and clone size; the DNA was used to work out D and trimming. The sample table lists 2,100,000 or so clones, approximately 94% of them with a count of one. The ten largest account for roughly 0.13% of the sample.

Its CDR3 holds 15 amino acids, cysteine through phenylalanine. Only the CDR3 region is kept as DNA, spanning 45 bases read in frame from base 1. From the germline V gene, CDR1 is SGHTA and CDR2 is FQGNSA. Trimming removed 2 bases from V and 2 bases from J, leaving 10 bases between the germline ends. For this clone: What this receptor recognizes is not known. Base qualities are not provided; no much larger clone lies one nucleotide away.

This clonotype was sampled from a man aged 18 to 29 in good health. Sequences were obtained from naive CD4+ T cells sorted from blood. This specimen's cell subset or site label, per the study, means: CD45RA+ positively selected. Recombination joined TRBV7-2 with TRBJ2-1; D gene: possibly TRBD2, on 5 matching bases. The nucleotide sequence is given as TGTGCCAGCAGCTTAACCAGAGGGACCTACAATGAGCAGTTCTTC. Translated, this gives CASSLTRGTYNEQFF.